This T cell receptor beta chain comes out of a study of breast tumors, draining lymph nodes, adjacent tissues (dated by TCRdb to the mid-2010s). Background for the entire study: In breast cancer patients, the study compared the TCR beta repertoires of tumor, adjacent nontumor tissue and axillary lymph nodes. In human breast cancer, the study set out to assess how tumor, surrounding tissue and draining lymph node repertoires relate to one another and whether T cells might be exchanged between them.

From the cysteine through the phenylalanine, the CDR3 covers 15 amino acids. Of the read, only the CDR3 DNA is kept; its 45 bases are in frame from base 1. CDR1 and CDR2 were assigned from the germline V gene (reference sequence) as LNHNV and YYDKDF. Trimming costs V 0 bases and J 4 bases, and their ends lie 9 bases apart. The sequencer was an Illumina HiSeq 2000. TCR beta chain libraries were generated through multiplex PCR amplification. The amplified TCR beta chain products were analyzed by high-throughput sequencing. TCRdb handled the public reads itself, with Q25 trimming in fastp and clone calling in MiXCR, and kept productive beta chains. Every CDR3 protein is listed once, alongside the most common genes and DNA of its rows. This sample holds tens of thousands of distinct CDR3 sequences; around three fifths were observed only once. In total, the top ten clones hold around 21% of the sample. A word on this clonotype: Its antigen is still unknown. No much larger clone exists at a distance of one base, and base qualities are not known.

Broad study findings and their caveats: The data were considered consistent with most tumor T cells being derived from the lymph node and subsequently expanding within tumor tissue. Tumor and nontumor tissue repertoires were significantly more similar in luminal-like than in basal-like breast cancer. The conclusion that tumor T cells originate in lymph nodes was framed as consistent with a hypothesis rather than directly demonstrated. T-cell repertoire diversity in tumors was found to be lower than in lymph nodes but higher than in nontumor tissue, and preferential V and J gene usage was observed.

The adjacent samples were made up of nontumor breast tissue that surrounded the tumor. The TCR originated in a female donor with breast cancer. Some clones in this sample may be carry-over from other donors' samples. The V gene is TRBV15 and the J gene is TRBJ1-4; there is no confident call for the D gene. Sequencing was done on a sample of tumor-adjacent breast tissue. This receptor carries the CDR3 CATSRDASSNEKLFF. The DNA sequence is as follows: TGTGCCACCAGCAGAGATGCCAGTAGTAATGAAAAACTGTTTTTT.